This T cell receptor (beta chain) emerged from a study of Graves' ophthalmopathy and Graves' hyperthyroidism (dated by TCRdb to about 2018). Study-wide context: Peripheral blood was collected before any treatment was given, at the time of initial diagnosis. The study used TCR beta repertoire signatures to distinguish Graves' ophthalmopathy from Graves' hyperthyroidism and to predict progression to ophthalmopathy. In total, around 140 blood samples were TCR-sequenced: some 40 ophthalmopathy, approximately 80 hyperthyroidism and approximately 17 hyperthyroidism-to-ophthalmopathy patients. To explore V-J signatures that distinguish ophthalmopathy from hyperthyroidism, a discovery set of about a hundred patients was enrolled, made up of roughly 41 with ophthalmopathy and 57 with stable hyperthyroidism. For independent validation, a separate cohort was made up of 18 hyperthyroidism patients plus 17 patients who later progressed from hyperthyroidism to ophthalmopathy. In over 5 hyperthyroidism patients, the T-cell repertoire of thyroid tissue was compared with the T-cell repertoire of blood. After sampling, hyperthyroidism patients received methimazole starting at 30 mg daily, and ophthalmopathy patients received high-dose intravenous methylprednisolone. For training and testing, the 110 or so patients in the discovery cohort were randomly divided in a 7:3 ratio.

This clonotype was detected a few times. Its recognized antigen is unknown. This may arise from a read error, as a much more abundant clone is one base away. Summary of the overall study and its limitations: Ophthalmopathy was separated from stable hyperthyroidism by the 13-signature model with more than 85% sensitivity and just under 84% specificity in cross-validation and with 80%/75% in the test set. Sample size was not statistically predetermined, and group allocation was not concealed from the investigators. In validation, the model predicted ophthalmopathy progression with more than 55% sensitivity and approximately 78% specificity; roughly eleven predicted patients were CT-confirmed with GO in a median of around 6 months. Most of the expanded thyroid clonotypes with a frequency above 0.001 were also detected in blood, and it was suggested that the thyroid immune response may be reflected by blood repertoires.

Sequences SGHRS (CDR1) and YFSETQ (CDR2) are obtained from the germline V gene. The CDR3 contains 15 residues, cysteine and phenylalanine counted. The CDR3 DNA has 45 bases and is translated from base 1. V trim: 4 bases; J trim: 0 bases; unmatched bases: 5. TCR beta CDR3 regions were amplified from RNA transcripts for repertoire sequencing. The first round was an RT-PCR using HTBI primers with the Qiagen OneStep RT-PCR kit, and this first round was followed by a second-round multiplex PCR, then size selection and purification. The libraries underwent paired-end sequencing with 100 bp reads on an Illumina HiSeq2000. The study's processing was this. SOAPnuke was used for read processing, and reads with adapters, uncalled bases, a mean Phred below 15, or no exact constant-primer or identifier match were discarded. High-quality paired reads were merged with COPE v1.2.5. Each unique nucleotide sequence was treated as a clonotype, and MiTCR v1.1 was used to align the clonotypes to the IMGT TRB V, D and J references. Only V-J combinations with frequency above 0.0001 were analysed, covering approximately 99% of repertoires. A TCR clonal expansion and chaos score per V-J combination was defined as the ratio of F50 clonal expansion to chaos observed in the TCRdist matrix. Welch's t-statistics and random forest were used to reduce features to about a dozen V-J combinations, which were fed into a naive Bayes classifier. The similarity between thyroid and blood repertoires was quantified using the Morisita-Horn index. TCRdb redid the processing of the public reads, applying fastp at Q25 and MiXCR, and retained in-frame beta chains. Rows are unified per CDR3 protein, each entry keeping the most common DNA and genes. For this entry, the V and J calls and clone size follow TCRdb and not the study's own pipeline. Present in this sample are 200,000 to 250,000 distinct CDR3 sequences, about 22% of which were seen just once. The ten biggest clones cover around 40% of the sample.

Ophthalmopathy patients had moderately to severely active disease, Clinical Activity Score of at least 3, NOSPECS grade of at least 4, and disease duration under 3 months. Anyone with other autoimmune diseases, uncontrolled infections, pregnancy or lactation was excluded from the study. Clinical symptoms, serum thyroxine, TRAb, thyroid ultrasound and orbital computed tomography were used for diagnosis. Using Ficoll-Paque density gradient centrifugation, PBMCs were isolated from about 9.4 ml of fresh peripheral blood. Trizol reagent was used to extract the total RNA, and its quality was then checked on an Agilent 2100 Bioanalyzer.

The chain uses TRBV5-1 and TRBJ1-1; the junction holds 8 bases that match TRBD1. The receptor comes from a woman in her forties or fifties with Graves' ophthalmopathy. Donor details come from another sample of the same person, matched by shared clones. Sequencing input: peripheral blood. Here the CDR3 is given as CASSISQGVNTEAFF. The sequence in DNA is TGCGCCAGCAGCATTTCACAGGGGGTGAACACTGAAGCTTTCTTT. The CDR3, completed at both ends by the reference TRBV5-1 and TRBJ1-1 genes, gives the full variable domain KAGVTQTPRYLIKTRGQQVTLSCSPISGHRSVSWYQQTPGQGLQFLFEYFSETQRNKGNFPGRFSGRQFSNSRSEMNVSTLELGDSALYLCASSISQGVNTEAFFGQGTRLTVV.